The 17 T cell receptor beta chains below were found in one sample sequenced in a study of post-analysis software for immune sequencing data. Study-level findings and limits: Patients used roughly five TRBV segments, including TRBV5-6, TRBV5-1 and TRBV20-1, more often than controls.

Incorporated into the TCR beta cDNA libraries were unique molecular identifiers, which served to reduce PCR and sequencing biases. MiXCR, run by TCRdb on the PCR reads, gives a single entry per CDR3 protein. The sample carries hundreds of thousands of distinct CDR3 sequences, roughly 29% recorded once. Their antigen targets remain unknown. The source material was blood. Receptors were obtained from a girl under 18 with multiple sclerosis.

The V call is TRBV9, the J call TRBJ2-1, with 10 bases matching TRBD2. This CDR3 is 16 amino acids long. The germline V gene encodes CDR1 SGDLS and CDR2 YYNGEE. V lost 0 bases and J lost 6; bases outside the gene matches: 6. The CDR3 here is CASSVDTSGIINEQFF. In DNA form, the CDR3 reads TGTGCCAGCAGCGTAGACACTAGCGGGATTATCAATGAGCAGTTCTTC.

This chain connects TRBV7-9 to TRBJ1-4; unclear D gene. CDR3 length: 16 amino acids. The V end was cut by 1 base, the J end by 5 bases, with 14 bases between. In germline, CDR1 is SEHNR, CDR2 FQNEAQ (reference sequence). CDR3 nucleotides: TGTGCCAGCAGCTTAGGTCGCCAGGACTTGAATGAAAAACTGTTTTTT. It translates to CASSLGRQDLNEKLFF.

This clonotype was observed at least ten times. This rearrangement joins TRBV10-3 to TRBJ2-5; TRBD2 agrees at 10 bases. From germline, CDR1 is ENHRY and CDR2 SYGVKD. This CDR3 is built from 16 residues. The J segment lost 4 bases and the V segment lost 6 bases, leaving 11 bases of the junction unmatched. This CDR3 is CAISDLAGEWRETQYF. In DNA form, the CDR3 reads TGTGCCATCAGCGACCTAGCGGGAGAGTGGAGAGAGACCCAGTACTTC.

This rearrangement joins TRBV5-1 to TRBJ2-5; possibly TRBD1 or TRBD2 for D (5 bases each). The V and J ends lost 8 bases and 5 bases respectively, with 10 bases between them. This CDR3 contains 11 residues. Germline values: CDR1 SGHRS, CDR2 YFSETQ. CDR3: CARGDDETQYF. The CDR3 bases are TGCGCCAGGGGGGACGATGAGACCCAGTACTTC.

The sample holds a few counts of this clonotype. CDR3 bases: TGTGCCAGCAGCAGGAACCCCGACATTTCTGAAGCTTTCTTT. Translated, it gives CASSRNPDISEAFF. V and J are TRBV6-5 and TRBJ1-1, with D hard to call. Trimming cost V 6 bases and J 6 bases, with 17 bases left between them. Germline V lookup: CDR1 MNHEY, CDR2 SVGAGI. This CDR3 comprises 14 residues.

This clonotype was recorded a few times. The rearrangement links TRBV7-9 to TRBJ2-7; 10 nucleotides agree with TRBD2. The last part of the DNA fits TRBJ2-4 better; the J call may be wrong. The CDR3 extends over 13 amino acids. Germline CDR1 reads SEHNR; CDR2 reads FQNEAQ (reference sequence). Here the CDR3 DNA reads TGTGCCAGTTCTTTAGCGGGGGGAAACATTCAGTACTTC. This gives the protein CASSLAGGNIQYF.

The rearrangement joins TRBV18 to TRBJ2-3; D remains unclear. This CDR3 is built from 15 residues. V was pared by 3 bases and J by 1 base, with 11 bases between. Germline V gene data show CDR1 as KGHSH and CDR2 as LQKENI. The CDR3 DNA is TGTGCCAGCTCACCGCGGAATGGAGGCACAGATACGCAGTATTTT. It specifies CASSPRNGGTDTQYF.

The V gene is TRBV28, the J gene TRBJ2-4; TRBD1 or TRBD2 may be the D gene (6 bases each). The CDR3 totals 14 residues. V lost 6 bases and J 13 bases, leaving 22 bases between the germline ends. Germline V lookup: CDR1 MDHEN, CDR2 SYDVKM. The CDR3 nucleotides read TGTGCCAGCAGAGGGGGTAGCGGCGTGGGGGAGCAGTACTTC. This sequence encodes CASRGGSGVGEQYF. The full variable domain, rest sourced from reference TRBV28 and TRBJ2-4, is DVKVTQSSRYLVKRTGEKVFLECVQDMDHENMFWYRQDPGLGLRLIYFSYDVKMKEKGDIPEGYSVSREKKERFSLILESASTNQTSMYLCASRGGSGVGEQYFGAGTRLSVL.

The chain joins TRBV28 to TRBJ1-6; perhaps TRBD1 as D (5 bases). Trimming took off 7 bases at V and 8 bases at J, with 15 bases between the two ends. CDR3 length equals 14 residues. CDR1 and CDR2 (germline): MDHEN, SYDVKM. CDR3 DNA: TGTGCCAGCACCCCTATGGGACGCCATTCACCCCTCCACTTT. This encodes CASTPMGRHSPLHF.

This clonotype was seen at least ten times. The chain carries TRBV7-2 and TRBJ2-3; 12 bases are shared with TRBD1. This CDR3 contains 15 residues. Trimming cost V 1 base and J 6 bases; bases outside gene matches: 2. CDR1 and CDR2 from the germline V gene are SGHTA and FQGNSA. Written as DNA, the CDR3 is TGTGCCAGCAGCTTAGGGGGACAGGGGGCGGATACGCAGTATTTT. Amino acids: CASSLGGQGADTQYF.

The V and J genes are TRBV6-2 or TRBV6-3 and TRBJ2-5, with TRBD2 identical over 8 bases. Losses at the gene ends were 8 bases for V and 3 bases for J; bases not matched to a gene: 5. The germline V gene encodes CDR1 MNHEY and CDR2 SVGEGT. This CDR3 has 13 residues. This chain's CDR3 is CASRGSGKETQYF. The DNA for the CDR3 is TGTGCCAGCCGGGGTAGCGGGAAAGAGACCCAGTACTTC.

This clonotype was seen more than once but under ten times. The gene calls are TRBV10-2 and TRBJ2-1; 11 nucleotides line up with TRBD2. This CDR3 region has 16 residues. The germline CDR1 and CDR2 sequences are WSHSY and SAAADI. The J segment lost 4 bases and the V segment lost 2 bases, leaving 4 bases of the junction unmatched. CDR3 DNA: TGCGCCAGCAGTGAGACTAGCGGGAGTGGTTACAATGAGCAGTTCTTC. Protein: CASSETSGSGYNEQFF.

This clonotype has only one observation. The gene calls are TRBV9 and TRBJ1-2; no definite D call. The germline CDR1 and CDR2 sequences are SGDLS and YYNGEE. Trimming pared 1 base from V and 6 bases from J, leaving 10 bases between. The CDR3 contains 13 residues. CDR3 in amino acids: CASSVSPLDGYTF. In DNA form, the CDR3 reads TGTGCCAGCAGCGTATCTCCCCTCGATGGCTACACCTTC.

This clonotype was detected only a few times. This rearrangement joins TRBV5-1 to TRBJ2-3, with TRBD1 matching over 8 bases. The CDR3 runs to 15 residues. Losses at the gene ends were 4 bases for V and 4 bases for J; bases not matched to a gene: 8. Germline assignment: CDR1 SGHRS and CDR2 YFSETQ. For the CDR3, the DNA is TGCGCCAGCAGCCTAAACAGGGGGGTCGCAGATACGCAGTATTTT. Encoded protein: CASSLNRGVADTQYF.

The rearrangement joins TRBV29-1 to TRBJ1-1, with TRBD1 matching 7 bases. With V trimmed by 7 bases and J by 0 bases, 5 bases remained unmatched. The CDR3 covers 13 residues. Germline assignment: CDR1 SQVTM and CDR2 ANQGSEA. CDR3 loop: CSGTRGMNTEAFF. The CDR3 coding sequence is TGCAGCGGGACCAGGGGGATGAACACTGAAGCTTTCTTT. The full variable domain, in which reference TRBV29-1 and TRBJ1-1 provide the parts outside the CDR3, is SAVISQKPSRDICQRGTSLTIQCQVDSQVTMMFWYRQQPGQSLTLIATANQGSEATYESGFVIDKFPISRPNLTFSTLTVSNMSPEDSSIYLCSGTRGMNTEAFFGQGTRLTVV.

The V call is TRBV6-2 or TRBV6-3, the J call TRBJ1-2; no clear D gene. CDR3 length: 13 residues. Trimming left V 5 bases short and J 3 bases short, with 10 bases between. Germline V lookup: CDR1 MNHEY, CDR2 SVGEGT. The CDR3 nucleotides read TGTGCCAGCAGTCGCTTGGGTGACTATGGCTACACCTTC. Encoded protein: CASSRLGDYGYTF.

The rearrangement links TRBV28 to TRBJ1-6, with D perhaps matching TRBD1 (6 bases). Germline-derived CDR1 and CDR2 are MDHEN and SYDVKM. This CDR3 is built from 14 residues. V lost 10 bases and J lost 7, with 17 bases in between. CDR3 in amino acids: CATGPRGRNSPLHF. The CDR3 region has the DNA TGTGCCACCGGCCCAAGGGGGAGGAATTCACCCCTCCACTTT.